This TCR beta chain was recorded in a study of blood T cell repertoires in COVID-19. Study details: Material from acute and convalescent COVID-19 was sourced from the United States, Italy and Spain. In each case, the material was cDNA or gDNA derived from T cells, B-cell-depleted T cells, or PBMCs.

The Seattle site enrolled patients during active infection and followed them longitudinally. Per the study methods: Estimates of nucleated cell counts were drawn from the amplification of reference gene primers. Profiled with immunoSEQ multiplex PCR; TCRdb holds only in-frame clones, not every one. V, J and clone size reflect that table, while D and trimming were determined from the DNA. Of around 100,000 clones listed, roughly 70% were seen once; the top ten hold around 4%. Material: peripheral blood. This clonotype was obtained from a man aged 65-85 years with COVID-19, enrolled during active disease.

The CDR3 is CASRDRTGELFF. DNA of the CDR3: TGTGCCAGCAGGGACAGGACCGGGGAGCTGTTTTTT. The chain carries TRBV6-6 and TRBJ2-2; the match to TRBD1 covers 7 bases. This CDR3 is 12 amino acids long. Germline lookup yields CDR1 MNHNY and CDR2 SVGAGI (reference sequence). Unmatched junction bases numbered 0, after V lost 6 bases and J lost 5 bases.